The 18 T cell receptor beta chains given below trace back to one sample, sequenced in a study of metastatic and nonmetastatic thyroid tumors. TCRdb recomputed clones from the PCR reads via MiXCR. The repertoire holds tens of thousands of clones, over 25% seen once, with 5.4% in the top ten. There were no patients who had received any treatment before thyroid surgery. The sample taken for sequencing was tumor tissue. The receptor source for this set is a female donor with papillary thyroid cancer or a benign thyroid nodule (not recorded which). Some clones in this sample may be carry-over from other donors' samples.

This clone showed up just a few times. The rearrangement links TRBV27 to TRBJ2-3, with no clear D. The germline gives CDR1 MNHEY, CDR2 SMNVEV (reference sequence). The CDR3 is 11 amino acids. Trimming cost V 9 bases and J 3 bases, with 7 bases left between them. The CDR3 DNA is TGTGCCAGATTAAGGACAGATACGCAGTATTTT. Protein product: CARLRTDTQYF.

With respect to this clone: Germline and junction disagree at one end, which may indicate a read error. The chain combines TRBV18 with TRBJ2-1, with D perhaps given as TRBD1 or TRBD2 (6 bases each). CDR1 is KGHSH, CDR2 LQKENI, per germline. CDR3 size: 16 residues. As DNA, the CDR3 is TGTGCCAGCTCACGACCAACCTGGGGGGCCCGGAATGGGCAGTTCTTC. Its translation is CASSRPTWGARNGQFF.

The J gene is TRBJ2-7, the V gene TRBV7-2; 7 nucleotides align to TRBD1. CDR1 and CDR2 (germline): SGHTA, FQGNSA. J lost 6 bases, V lost 5 bases, and 10 bases had no gene match. The length of the CDR3 is 14 residues. The chain's CDR3 is CASSQTGFVGEQYF. CDR3 sequence (DNA): TGTGCCAGCAGCCAGACAGGGTTTGTAGGCGAGCAGTACTTC.

This clone was found many times. This chain joins TRBV5-6 and TRBJ1-6; D remains ambiguous. This CDR3 has 16 residues. V was clipped by 0 bases and J by 7 bases, with 14 bases between them. The germline CDR1 and CDR2 sequences are SGHDT and YYEEEE. The CDR3 protein is CASSLEREVHNSPLHF. In DNA form, the CDR3 reads TGTGCCAGCAGCTTGGAAAGGGAGGTTCACAATTCACCCCTCCACTTT.

This clone appeared a few times. J is TRBJ1-2 and V is TRBV6-1; 8 bases agree with TRBD1. V shed 6 bases and J 7 bases; nucleotides not matched to a gene: 10. This CDR3 comprises 14 residues. From germline, CDR1 is MNHNS and CDR2 SASEGT. The CDR3 sequence is CASRRGQGVGGYTF. As DNA, the CDR3 is TGTGCCAGCAGACGAGGACAGGGCGTTGGTGGCTACACCTTC.

This clone was seen repeatedly, ten times or more. The V gene is TRBV20-1, the J gene TRBJ2-3; 7 bases align to TRBD2. CDR3 size: 15 residues. Germline-derived CDR1 and CDR2 are DFQATT and SNEGSKA (reference sequence). The junction had 11 bases not matched to a gene; V was cut back by 0 bases and J by 8 bases. CDR3 sequence: CSARDGLEVVSTQYF. The CDR3 nucleotides are TGCAGTGCTAGAGATGGACTAGAAGTAGTCAGTACGCAGTATTTT.

By share, this clone ranks as medium-sized. This chain links TRBV6-2 or TRBV6-3 with TRBJ1-1; maybe TRBD1 (5 bases). CDR1 is MNHEY and CDR2 is SVGEGT in the germline V gene. Trimming left V 2 bases short and J 9 bases short, with 22 bases between. The CDR3 runs 16 residues. CDR3 sequence reads: CASSYPRTRWGVQAFF. The CDR3 DNA follows: TGTGCCAGCAGTTACCCGAGGACCAGGTGGGGGGTACAAGCTTTCTTT.

The chain is built from TRBV12-3 or TRBV12-4 and TRBJ2-1; 7 nucleotides match TRBD1. V was clipped by 6 bases and J by 4 bases; unmatched bases: 6. The CDR3 runs to 14 residues. The CDR3 region has the DNA TGTGCCAGCAGAGGACAGGTGCCTTACAATGAGCAGTTCTTC. Translated: CASRGQVPYNEQFF.

This clone was counted a single time. The J gene is TRBJ2-1, the V gene TRBV19; 13 bases are shared with TRBD2. J lost 5 bases, V lost 3 bases, and 7 bases had no gene match. This CDR3 region has 17 residues. Germline V gives CDR1 LNHDA, CDR2 SQIVND (reference sequence). The CDR3 region has the DNA TGTGCCAGTAGTATCGGACTAGCGGGAGATCCCAACAATGAGCAGTTCTTC. It codes for CASSIGLAGDPNNEQFF.

This clone was counted at least ten times. This rearrangement joins TRBV10-2 to TRBJ2-3; 8 bases map to TRBD2. CDR3 size: 14 residues. Germline lookup yields CDR1 WSHSY and CDR2 SAAADI. V shed 2 bases, J shed 5 bases, and the junction held 3 bases outside the gene matches. CDR3 nucleotide sequence: TGCGCCAGCAGTGAGGGACGGGGGGGAGATACGCAGTATTTT. Residues: CASSEGRGGDTQYF.

This clone was counted only a few times. The gene calls are TRBV6-1 and TRBJ2-1, with D possibly matching TRBD2 (6 bases). The CDR3 covers 15 residues. The V and J ends lost 0 bases and 8 bases respectively, with 14 bases between them. The V gene's germline CDR1 is MNHNS and CDR2 SASEGT. CDR3 protein: CASSEAEAGHDEQFF. The CDR3 DNA follows: TGTGCCAGCAGTGAAGCAGAAGCGGGTCACGATGAGCAGTTCTTC.

This chain joins TRBV20-1 and TRBJ2-1; D gene ambiguous. V was clipped by 4 bases and J by 0 bases, with 13 bases between them. CDR3 length equals 15 residues. Germline CDR1 and CDR2: DFQATT and SNEGSKA (reference sequence). In DNA, the CDR3 is TGCAGTGCTATCCCCCCGATATACTCCTACAATGAGCAGTTCTTC. Amino acids: CSAIPPIYSYNEQFF.

V usage is TRBV15 and J usage is TRBJ2-3; 7 bases match TRBD2. The germline CDR1 and CDR2 sequences are LNHNV and YYDKDF (reference sequence). The CDR3 consists of 15 residues. J gave up 4 bases and V 1 base, and 5 bases lay outside the gene matches. CDR3 region: CATSRGAGSSDTQYF. In DNA, the CDR3 is TGTGCCACCAGCAGAGGAGCGGGGTCCTCAGATACGCAGTATTTT.

This chain uses TRBV12-3 or TRBV12-4 with TRBJ1-2; 9 nucleotides match TRBD1. The CDR3 totals 16 residues. V gave up 1 base and J gave up 0 bases; unmatched junction bases: 3. The CDR3 region is CASSLGTGVSNYGYTF. Written as DNA, the CDR3 is TGTGCCAGCAGTTTAGGGACAGGGGTCTCTAACTATGGCTACACCTTC.

This clone showed up just a few times. One end of the junction does not line up with germline, which may come from a read error. The chain links TRBV20-1 to TRBJ1-1; D is unresolved. Germline values: CDR1 DFQATT, CDR2 SNEGSKA (reference sequence). This CDR3 is built from 14 residues. CDR3 residues: CSSRYIQLNTEAFF. DNA for the CDR3: TGCAGTTCTAGATATATACAGTTGAACACTGAAGCTTTCTTT.

The chain recombines TRBV19 with TRBJ1-5, with D possibly being TRBD1 (6 bases). The CDR3 totals 15 residues. The ends were cut back, 5 bases at V and 3 bases at J, with 14 bases in the middle. CDR1 LNHDA and CDR2 SQIVND come from the germline V gene (reference sequence). The CDR3 DNA reads as TGTGCCAGTAGTTTTTCCGGGGGCATCAATCAGCCCCAGCATTTT. Translating it yields CASSFSGGINQPQHF.

The chain employs TRBV4-1 and TRBJ1-5, with D possibly being TRBD1 (6 bases). V lost 4 bases to trimming and J lost 4 bases, with 17 bases between them. Germline values: CDR1 MGHRA, CDR2 YSYEKL. This CDR3 is 16 amino acids long. The CDR3: CASSRGGLDFNQPQHF. CDR3 nucleotides: TGCGCCAGCAGCCGAGGGGGACTCGACTTTAATCAGCCCCAGCATTTT.

The chain carries TRBV5-1 and TRBJ2-6, with D perhaps TRBD1 (6 bases). V lost 5 bases, J lost 2 bases, and 23 bases lay in between. CDR1 is SGHRS, CDR2 YFSETQ, per germline. This CDR3 spans 19 amino acids. The DNA of the CDR3 is TGCGCCAGCAGTAAAACTACCGGGACACTGCCCCCTGGGGCCAACGTCCTGACTTTC. This translates into CASSKTTGTLPPGANVLTF.